One TCR beta chain is described in this entry. The CDR3 spans 15 residues. Germline CDR1 is LGHNA and CDR2 is YNFKEQ. The germline V and J ends were trimmed by 1 base and 2 bases, with 11 bases remaining between them. Roughly 0.45 to 1 ug RNA was reverse transcribed with random hexamers. TCRdb reprocessed the immunoSEQ multiplex PCR reads via MiXCR and lists one record per CDR3 protein. The table shows under 150,000 distinct CDR3 sequences, with approximately 94% occurring only once. The data were obtained in a study of CD8 T cells in Susac syndrome. The origin of this receptor is a human donor with Susac syndrome. The chain is built from TRBV4-2 and TRBJ1-2; maybe TRBD1 (6 bases). The material sequenced was CD4+ T cells from PBMCs. CDR3: CASSQGRGSNYGYTF. CDR3 nucleotide sequence: TGTGCCAGCAGCCAAGGGAGGGGGTCCAACTATGGCTACACCTTC.